These T cell receptor beta chains were read from a single sample in a study of cytomegalovirus exposure and HLA in healthy donors. Some clones are missing from TCRdb's copy, which holds only in-frame ones; the method was immunoSEQ multiplex PCR. The table shows roughly 87,000 clones, with about 69% occurring only once. The sequenced sample was PBMCs. The source is a man aged 55 to 70 in good health and CMV-seronegative. The CDR3 runs from the conserved cysteine through the conserved F or W. A D gene is named only where the DNA matches it firmly. Only some rows state a clone size, as once, few, many or a class for expanded clones.

clone size	V gene	J gene	D gene	CDR3 DNA	CDR3 protein
.	TRBV2	TRBJ2-3	.	TGTGCCAGCAGTGTTACTCATCGGAGTCCCACAGATACGCAGTATTTT	CASSVTHRSPTDTQYF
.	TRBV4-2	TRBJ2-3	TRBD2	TGTGCCAGCAGCCAGGATGGGGCTAGCGGAACCCGCACAGATACGCAGTATTTT	CASSQDGASGTRTDTQYF
.	TRBV11-3	TRBJ2-1	TRBD2	TGTGCCAGCAGCCCCTATAGCGGGGGGAGCTCCTACAATGAGCAGTTCTTC	CASSPYSGGSSYNEQFF
.	TRBV9	TRBJ2-1	TRBD2	TGTGCCAGCAGCGCCCCGGGACTAGCGGGGGAAAATGAGCAGTTCTTC	CASSAPGLAGENEQFF
few	TRBV5-1	TRBJ2-3	.	TGCGCCAGCAGCGCCGGGACTCCTGACACAGATACGCAGTATTTT	CASSAGTPDTDTQYF
few	TRBV12-2	TRBJ1-1	.	TGTGCAAGTCGCTTAGGGACAGGGGGAATAGGGACTGAAGCTTTCTTT	CASRLGTGGIGTEAFF
.	TRBV7-9	TRBJ2-3	.	TGTTCCAGCAGCTTAGGGGCACCGGACACAGATACGCAGTATTTT	CSSSLGAPDTDTQYF
.	TRBV18	TRBJ2-7	TRBD2	TGTGCCAGCTCACCTGGCGGGGGGCGGAACTACGAGCAGTACTTC	CASSPGGGRNYEQYF
.	TRBV7-3	TRBJ2-5	.	TGTGCCAGCAGCCCCCAAGGAGGGAACCAAGGGACCCAGTACTTC	CASSPQGGNQGTQYF
.	TRBV29-1	TRBJ1-2	.	TGCAGCGTTGAAGAAGGAATAGGGAGGTATGGCTACACCTTC	CSVEEGIGRYGYTF
.	TRBV6-6	TRBJ1-2	.	TGTGCCAGCAGTGTCCCCCAGGCGCTCAATGGCTACACCTTC	CASSVPQALNGYTF
.	TRBV29-1	TRBJ1-3	.	TGCAGCGTTGATTGGCAGGGCTCAGGAAACACCATATATTTT	CSVDWQGSGNTIYF
.	TRBV27	TRBJ1-2	TRBD1	TGTGCCAGCAGTTTAGGGTCAGGGGGAAGGGGCTACACCTTC	CASSLGSGGRGYTF
.	TRBV7-9	TRBJ2-1	TRBD2	TGTGCCAGCAGGCCCGGGGGGGAGCAGTTCTTC	CASRPGGEQFF
.	TRBV19	TRBJ1-2	TRBD1	TGTGCCAGTAGTATCGGAGGGGGCGGCTATGGCTACACCTTC	CASSIGGGGYGYTF
.	TRBV7-8	TRBJ2-7	.	TGTGCCAGCAGCCTCCGGGACACGGCCTACGAGCAGTACTTC	CASSLRDTAYEQYF
.	TRBV5-6	TRBJ1-1	TRBD1	TGTGCCAGCAGCTTGGGGACAGGGAGGACCAACACTGAAGCTTTCTTT	CASSLGTGRTNTEAFF
.	TRBV5-1	TRBJ2-4	TRBD1	TGCGCCAGCAGCGGGACAGGAAAAAACATTCAGTACTTC	CASSGTGKNIQYF
.	TRBV2	TRBJ1-1	.	TGTGCCAGCAGTGTAGAAACAGGGAACACTGAAGCTTTCTTT	CASSVETGNTEAFF
.	TRBV30	TRBJ1-2	.	TGTGCCTGGAGTGGGGCAGGGGACTATGGCTACACCTTC	CAWSGAGDYGYTF
few	TRBV4-1	TRBJ2-7	.	TGCGCCAGCAGCCAAGTAGTCGGAGACAGCCCCTACGAGCAGTACTTC	CASSQVVGDSPYEQYF
.	TRBV6-6	TRBJ2-5	.	TGTGCCAGCAGCCTCTACCGGGACAACCAAGAGACCCAGTACTTC	CASSLYRDNQETQYF
many	TRBV4-1	TRBJ1-1	.	TGCGCCAGCAGCCCGCACAGGAGGGTGAACACTGAAGCTTTCTTT	CASSPHRRVNTEAFF
.	TRBV4-1	TRBJ2-3	TRBD2	TGCGCCAGCAGCCATCGGACTAGCGACACAGATACGCAGTATTTT	CASSHRTSDTDTQYF
.	TRBV19	TRBJ2-1	TRBD2	TGTGCCAGTAAAGGGGGCGGGGGGGTTAATGAGCAGTTCTTC	CASKGGGGVNEQFF
.	TRBV7-8	TRBJ2-5	.	TGTGCCAGCAGCTTAATAGGGGGACAAGAGACCCAGTACTTC	CASSLIGGQETQYF
.	TRBV6-1	TRBJ2-5	TRBD1	TGTGCCAGCAGTGAAGGGACAGGGGACGGCGAGACCCAGTACTTC	CASSEGTGDGETQYF
.	TRBV11-3	TRBJ2-7	.	TGTGCCAGCAGCCTCTCCACGGGGTCTTCCTACGAGCAGTACTTC	CASSLSTGSSYEQYF
.	TRBV6-1	TRBJ2-3	TRBD2	TGTGCCAGCAGTGCCCTAGCGGGGGGATCCACAGATACGCAGTATTTT	CASSALAGGSTDTQYF